What follows are 25 T cell receptor beta chains derived from one specimen sequenced in a study of cytomegalovirus exposure and HLA in healthy donors. The PCR contained 60 Vbeta and 13 Jbeta primers. The data were produced by immunoSEQ multiplex PCR, yet TCRdb's version contains in-frame clones alone and is incomplete. The repertoire holds 120,000 or so clones, with more than 75% as singletons. The sample was PBMCs. Source of these receptors: a man between 18 and 35 years old in good health and CMV-seronegative.

The DNA of the CDR3 is TGCGCCAGCAGCCAAGGGGGGGGCGTAGGGTCACCCCTCCACTTT. Its translation: CASSQGGGVGSPLHF. The chain couples TRBV4-3 to TRBJ1-6, with D possibly TRBD1 on 6 matching bases. The V end lost 1 base, the J end lost 10 bases, and 14 bases lay between the germline ends. This CDR3 comprises 15 residues. From germline, CDR1 is LGHNA and CDR2 YSLEER.

The chain combines TRBV12-5 with TRBJ2-1; TRBD1 agrees at 9 bases. V dropped 0 bases and J dropped 7; count of bases not matched to a gene: 10. The CDR3 contains 17 residues. Looked up from germline, CDR1 is LGHNT and CDR2 is FRNRAP. The chain's CDR3 is CASGLVRSGTGKNEQFF. CDR3 sequence (DNA): TGTGCTAGTGGTTTGGTGCGGTCCGGGACAGGGAAGAATGAGCAGTTCTTC.

This clone came up a few times. The chain employs TRBV6-1 and TRBJ1-3; D may be TRBD1 (6 bases). The ends were cut back, 6 bases at V and 1 base at J, with 10 bases in the middle. The CDR3 is 14 amino acids. CDR1 and CDR2 (germline): MNHNS, SASEGT. This CDR3 reads CASRARGSGNTIYF. The CDR3 nucleotides are TGTGCCAGCAGGGCCAGGGGTTCTGGAAACACCATATATTTT.

This chain joins TRBV2 and TRBJ1-5; possible D gene TRBD1, 6 bases. The CDR3 runs 13 residues. Germline V gene sequence: CDR1 SNHLY, CDR2 FYNNEI. V was shortened by 6 bases and J by 8 bases, with 14 bases between the two germline ends. CDR3 protein: CASRAGVGKPQHF. CDR3 nucleotides: TGTGCCAGCAGGGCAGGGGTGGGGAAGCCCCAGCATTTT. The full variable domain, in which reference TRBV2 and TRBJ1-5 provide the parts outside the CDR3, is EPEVTQTPSHQVTQMGQEVILRCVPISNHLYFYWYRQILGQKVEFLVSFYNNEISEKSEIFDDQFSVERPDGSNFTLKIRSTKLEDSAMYFCASRAGVGKPQHFGDGTRLSIL.

This chain uses TRBV7-2 with TRBJ1-2; D not certain. V lost 5 bases, J lost 3 bases, and 10 bases lay in between. This CDR3 is built from 13 residues. Germline CDR1 is SGHTA and CDR2 is FQGNSA. The CDR3 nucleotides are TGTGCCAGCAGCCCCGCCGGGGACTATGGCTACACCTTC. Protein sequence: CASSPAGDYGYTF.

This clone was counted once. The genes are TRBV2 and TRBJ2-7; possible D gene TRBD1, 5 bases. CDR1 is SNHLY and CDR2 is FYNNEI in the germline V gene. Trimming took 6 bases from V and 3 from J, leaving 15 bases between them. This CDR3 comprises 14 residues. The DNA for the CDR3 is TGTGCCAGCAGCCTAGGGGTTCCCCACTACGAGCAGTACTTC. Its translation: CASSLGVPHYEQYF.

The V call is TRBV11-2, the J call TRBJ1-1; D ambiguous. With 3 bases removed from V and 10 bases from J, the gap between germline ends came to 15 bases. The CDR3 runs to 13 residues. From germline, CDR1 is SGHAT and CDR2 FQNNGV. CDR3 amino acids: CASSLRFNMGAFF. The CDR3 coding sequence is TGTGCCAGCAGCTTGAGGTTCAACATGGGAGCTTTCTTT. Complete variable domain (other parts from reference TRBV11-2 and TRBJ1-1): EAGVAQSPRYKIIEKRQSVAFWCNPISGHATLYWYQQILGQGPKLLIQFQNNGVVDDSQLPKDRFSAERLKGVDSTLKIQPAKLEDSAVYLCASSLRFNMGAFFGQGTRLTVV.

The chain's CDR3 is CASSYRVEGSYNEQFF. CDR3 nucleotide sequence: TGTGCCAGCAGTTATAGGGTGGAGGGCTCCTACAATGAGCAGTTCTTC. The chain has TRBV6-5 and TRBJ2-1; possibly TRBD2 for D (6 bases). The CDR3 extends over 16 amino acids. Germline V gives CDR1 MNHEY, CDR2 SVGAGI. V was cut by 3 bases and J by 0 bases, with 12 bases left in between.

This chain connects TRBV12-5 to TRBJ1-1; TRBD1 matches at 11 bases. The CDR3 contains 16 residues. Germline V gives CDR1 LGHNT, CDR2 FRNRAP. J was trimmed by 0 bases and V by 3 bases; bases with no gene match: 3. CDR3 loop: CASGFGQGAMNTEAFF. CDR3 DNA sequence: TGTGCTAGTGGTTTCGGACAGGGGGCAATGAACACTGAAGCTTTCTTT.

The rearrangement uses TRBV29-1 and TRBJ2-7, with 12 bases aligning to TRBD1. V shed 4 bases and J 3 bases; nucleotides not matched to a gene: 7. The CDR3 sequence is 15 residues long. Germline assignment: CDR1 SQVTM and CDR2 ANQGSEA. CDR3 in amino acids: CSVGEGTGGFYEQYF. CDR3 in DNA: TGCAGCGTTGGGGAAGGGACAGGGGGCTTCTACGAGCAGTACTTC.

The rearrangement links TRBV19 to TRBJ1-6, with a possible D match to TRBD1 (6 bases). V dropped 7 bases and J dropped 8 bases, with 15 bases sitting between them. This CDR3 is 14 amino acids long. Germline lookup yields CDR1 LNHDA and CDR2 SQIVND (reference sequence). The CDR3 region has the DNA TGTGCCAGTAACCGAGGACAGACCGATTCACCCCTCCACTTT. It specifies CASNRGQTDSPLHF.

This rearrangement joins TRBV9 to TRBJ2-3; D might be TRBD2 (5 bases). CDR3 length: 14 residues. From germline, CDR1 is SGDLS and CDR2 YYNGEE. The V and J ends lost 4 bases and 1 base respectively, with 10 bases between them. The CDR3 DNA is TGTGCCAGCAGCCTGGACTTCCGCACAGATACGCAGTATTTT. Translation gives CASSLDFRTDTQYF.

V usage is TRBV7-9 and J usage is TRBJ1-5, with D possibly matching TRBD1 (5 bases). The CDR3 totals 14 residues. Germline values: CDR1 SEHNR, CDR2 FQNEAQ (reference sequence). Trimming cost V 2 bases and J 1 base, with 6 bases left between them. Here the CDR3 DNA reads TGTGCCAGCAGCTTAAGGGGCAGCAATCAGCCCCAGCATTTT. The encoded protein is CASSLRGSNQPQHF.

A note on this clone: Other nucleotide sequences from this sample produce the same CDR3. J is TRBJ1-2 and V is TRBV6-5; D is perhaps TRBD1 (6 bases). CDR1 is MNHEY, CDR2 SVGAGI, per germline. The germline V and J ends were trimmed by 2 bases and 2 bases, with 15 bases remaining between them. The CDR3 runs 16 residues. Here the CDR3 DNA reads TGTGCCAGCAGTTACACCCCGATGACAGGAAACTATGGCTACACCTTC. This encodes CASSYTPMTGNYGYTF.

The chain recombines TRBV25-1 with TRBJ1-1; D is unresolved. The CDR3 consists of 14 residues. The germline V and J ends were trimmed by 4 bases and 3 bases, with 12 bases remaining between them. Germline assignment: CDR1 MGHDK and CDR2 SYGVNS. The CDR3 protein is CASSGGADHTEAFF. In DNA, the CDR3 is TGTGCCAGCAGTGGCGGCGCGGATCACACTGAAGCTTTCTTT.

The J gene is TRBJ2-5, the V gene TRBV12-5; 7 bases are a match to TRBD1. CDR3 length: 15 residues. Unmatched junction bases numbered 7, after V lost 1 base and J lost 5 bases. From germline, CDR1 is LGHNT and CDR2 FRNRAP. The CDR3 reads CASGLDRGRPETQYF. The CDR3 DNA sequence: TGTGCTAGTGGTTTGGACAGGGGAAGGCCGGAGACCCAGTACTTC.

The chain joins TRBV30 to TRBJ1-5; weak D call: TRBD1 (5 bases). In germline, CDR1 is GTSNPN, CDR2 SVGIG (reference sequence). Trimming took 1 base from V and 0 from J, leaving 13 bases between them. The CDR3 covers 16 residues. The CDR3 DNA follows: TGTGCCTGGAGTGGGACACCCAGATATAGCAATCAGCCCCAGCATTTT. Protein product: CAWSGTPRYSNQPQHF.

The chain couples TRBV2 to TRBJ2-5, with a possible D match to TRBD2 (6 bases). V was shortened by 6 bases and J by 2 bases, with 19 bases between the two germline ends. CDR3 length equals 16 residues. The V gene's germline CDR1 is SNHLY and CDR2 FYNNEI. The CDR3 loop is CASSPPSRGRQETQYF. The CDR3 nucleotides read TGTGCCAGCAGCCCCCCCTCGCGGGGTCGACAAGAGACCCAGTACTTC.

This chain joins TRBV7-2 and TRBJ2-5; possible D gene TRBD2, 5 bases. Germline assignment: CDR1 SGHTA and CDR2 FQGNSA. V was clipped by 3 bases and J by 9 bases, with 8 bases between them. The CDR3 sequence is 11 residues long. CDR3 bases: TGTGCCAGCAGCTTGGGAGTACCCCAGTACTTC. Its translation: CASSLGVPQYF.

The chain recombines TRBV5-1 with TRBJ1-2; maybe TRBD1 (5 bases). The ends were cut back, 0 bases at V and 8 bases at J, with 14 bases in the middle. The CDR3 length is 14 residues. CDR1 and CDR2 from the germline V gene are SGHRS and YFSETQ. The CDR3 nucleotides read TGCGCCAGCAGCTTGGATGGGGCCAATGGCGGCTACACCTTC. Translation: CASSLDGANGGYTF.

V and J are TRBV19 and TRBJ2-3, with a possible D match to TRBD1 (6 bases). There are 15 residues in the CDR3. V lost 6 bases and J lost 2, with 15 bases in between. Germline V gene sequence: CDR1 LNHDA, CDR2 SQIVND (reference sequence). The CDR3 DNA reads TGTGCCAGTAGAAGGGGGTCGTACCTCACAGATACGCAGTATTTT. It encodes CASRRGSYLTDTQYF.

A few counts support this clone. V gene TRBV27 combines with J gene TRBJ1-1, with TRBD1 matching over 7 bases. The germline CDR1 and CDR2 sequences are MNHEY and SMNVEV (reference sequence). The CDR3 runs 12 residues. V was pared by 8 bases and J by 2 bases, with 2 bases of the junction left unmatched. In DNA, the CDR3 is TGTGCCAGCGGGGACAGCAACACTGAAGCTTTCTTT. Protein: CASGDSNTEAFF.

The chain carries TRBV5-1 and TRBJ2-1; D not resolved. The CDR3 runs to 15 residues. V was shortened by 4 bases and J by 2 bases, with 13 bases between the two germline ends. Germline V gene sequence: CDR1 SGHRS, CDR2 YFSETQ. CDR3 sequence: CASSASSLAYNEQFF. The CDR3 bases are TGCGCCAGCAGCGCTAGTTCTCTTGCCTACAATGAGCAGTTCTTC.

The rearrangement links TRBV2 to TRBJ1-1, with 11 bases that match TRBD1. The V gene end was trimmed by 5 bases and the J gene end by 1 base; junction bases not matched to a gene: 18. The germline gives CDR1 SNHLY, CDR2 FYNNEI. The CDR3 contains 20 residues. The CDR3 sequence: CASSTSPGGQGGQGNTEAFF. CDR3 nucleotide sequence: TGTGCCAGCAGTACCTCTCCGGGGGGACAGGGGGGACAGGGGAACACTGAAGCTTTCTTT.

J is TRBJ2-7 and V is TRBV7-9; the D is unclear. The CDR3 totals 14 residues. V was trimmed by 3 bases and J by 6 bases, leaving 15 bases between them. CDR1 and CDR2 (germline): SEHNR, FQNEAQ (reference sequence). The CDR3 sequence: CASSFSTRFPEQYF. The CDR3 coding sequence is TGTGCCAGCAGCTTTAGTACCCGGTTCCCCGAGCAGTACTTC. Full variable domain (outside the CDR3, taken from reference TRBV7-9 and TRBJ2-7): DTGVSQNPRHKITKRGQNVTFRCDPISEHNRLYWYRQTLGQGPEFLTYFQNEAQLEKSRLLSDRFSAERPKGSFSTLEIQRTEQGDSAMYLCASSFSTRFPEQYFGPGTRLTVT.